This T cell receptor (beta chain) was identified during a study of T cell responses to AZD1222 COVID-19 vaccine. Germline V CDR1 and CDR2: MNHNY, SVGAGI (reference sequence). Deletions cut 9 bases from V and 5 bases from J, with 19 bases between. The CDR3 length is 14 residues. Measured with immunoSEQ multiplex PCR; TCRdb has only the in-frame clones, and not every one. The sample contains some 86,000 clones, 80% of which appear only once. This sample comprised peripheral blood, obtained on day 0 of AZD1222 vaccination. The rearrangement joins TRBV6-6 to TRBJ1-1, with D tentatively TRBD1 (5 bases). The source is an adult in good health. This CDR3 reads CASYPIRRGTEAFF. DNA of the CDR3: TGTGCCAGTTACCCGATCAGGAGGGGAACTGAAGCTTTCTTT.